The text below deals with one T cell receptor beta chain. Its antigen remains undetermined. Base qualities are not at hand, and no much larger clone is one base apart. These data originate in a study of T cell changes during pregnancy in multiple sclerosis (dated 2019 in TCRdb). Notes on the research overall: The study looked at changes in the T cell repertoire across pregnancy in women with multiple sclerosis.

The library was produced with the immunoSEQ multiplex PCR assay. TCRdb limited this immuneACCESS table to in-frame rearrangements with V and J called. A share of clones is missing; checked studies link under half to unresolved V genes, and the rest is unexplained. Present in this sample are 80,000 to 130,000 clones, 85% to 95% of which were seen just once. The leading ten clones occupy more than 0.95% of the sample. V ends up 8 bases short and J 4 bases short, with an unmatched junction base count of 10. CDR1 is given as SNHLY and CDR2 as FYNNEI, both from the germline V gene. Reading from cysteine to phenylalanine, the CDR3 counts 14 amino acids. The DNA shown is the 42-base CDR3, in frame from base 1.

Sample: peripheral blood, taken in the second trimester of pregnancy. This sequence uses TRBV2 and TRBJ1-1; 7 central bases correspond to TRBD1. The receptor was derived from a female donor with multiple sclerosis, enrolled in a pregnancy study. This receptor carries the CDR3 CASRRQGPSTEAFF. The bases are TGTGCCAGCCGGCGACAGGGTCCGAGCACTGAAGCTTTCTTT.